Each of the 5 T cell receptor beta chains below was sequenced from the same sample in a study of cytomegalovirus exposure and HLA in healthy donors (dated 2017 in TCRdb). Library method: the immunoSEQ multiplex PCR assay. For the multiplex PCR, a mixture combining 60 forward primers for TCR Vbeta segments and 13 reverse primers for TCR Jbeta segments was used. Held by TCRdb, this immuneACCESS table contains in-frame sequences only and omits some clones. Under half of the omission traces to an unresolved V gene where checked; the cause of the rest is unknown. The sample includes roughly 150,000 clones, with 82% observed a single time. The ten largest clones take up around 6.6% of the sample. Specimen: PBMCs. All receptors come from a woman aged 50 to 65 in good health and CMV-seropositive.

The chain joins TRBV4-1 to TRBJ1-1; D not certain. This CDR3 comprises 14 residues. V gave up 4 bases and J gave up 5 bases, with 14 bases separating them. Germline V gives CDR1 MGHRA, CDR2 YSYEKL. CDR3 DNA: TGCGCCAGCAGCCGCGAGCGAGGTGGGACTGAAGCTTTCTTT. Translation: CASSRERGGTEAFF.

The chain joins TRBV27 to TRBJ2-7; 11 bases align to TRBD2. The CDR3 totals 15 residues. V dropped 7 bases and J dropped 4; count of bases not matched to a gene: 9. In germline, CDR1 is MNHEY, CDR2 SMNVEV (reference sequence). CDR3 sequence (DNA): TGTGCCAGCACGTCTCTTAGCGGGGGGGCATACGAGCAGTACTTC. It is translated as CASTSLSGGAYEQYF.

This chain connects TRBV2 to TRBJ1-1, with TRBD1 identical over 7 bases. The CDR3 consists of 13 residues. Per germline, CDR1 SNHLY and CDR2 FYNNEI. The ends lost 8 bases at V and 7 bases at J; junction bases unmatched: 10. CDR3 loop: CASPPTGKDEAFF. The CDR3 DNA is TGTGCCAGCCCGCCGACAGGGAAAGATGAAGCTTTCTTT.

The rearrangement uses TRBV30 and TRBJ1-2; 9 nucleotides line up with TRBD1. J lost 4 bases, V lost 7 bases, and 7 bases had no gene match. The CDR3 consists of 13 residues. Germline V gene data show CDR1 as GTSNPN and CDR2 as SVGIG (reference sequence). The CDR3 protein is CASWDRAGYGYTF. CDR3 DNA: TGTGCCTCCTGGGACAGGGCGGGCTATGGCTACACCTTC.

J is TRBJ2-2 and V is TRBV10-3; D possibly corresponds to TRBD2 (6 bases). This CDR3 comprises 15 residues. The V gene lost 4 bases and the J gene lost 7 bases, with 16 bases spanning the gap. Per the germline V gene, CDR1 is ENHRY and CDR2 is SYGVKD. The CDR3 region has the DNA TGTGCCATCAGTGGGGGCGGGCGCGGGATCGGGGAGCTGTTTTTT. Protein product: CAISGGGRGIGELFF.